The next 2 T cell receptor beta chains were all read from a single sample in a study of OX40 agonist ivuxolimab in advanced cancers. Sequencing used immunoSEQ multiplex PCR; TCRdb keeps in-frame clones, though not all of them. The sample yields around 70,000 clones, roughly four fifths seen once. The material sequenced was CD4+ or CD8+ T cells sorted from blood, taken in a trial of the OX40 agonist ivuxolimab. These receptors were taken from an adult with an advanced solid tumor such as melanoma, head and neck, liver or kidney cancer.

CDR3: CASSLDLQGGGGYTF. CDR3 coding DNA: TGTGCCAGCAGCTTGGATCTACAGGGCGGGGGTGGCTACACCTTC. The rearrangement links TRBV5-4 to TRBJ1-2; maybe TRBD1 (6 bases). Germline CDR1 reads SGHNT; CDR2 reads YYREEE (reference sequence). This CDR3 spans 15 amino acids. Trimming stripped 0 bases from V and 7 bases from J, with 16 bases between.

The chain recombines TRBV5-4 with TRBJ2-6, with D tentatively TRBD2 (6 bases). The V gene's germline CDR1 is SGHNT and CDR2 YYREEE (reference sequence). Trimming took off 3 bases at V and 2 bases at J, with 6 bases between the two ends. The CDR3 has 14 residues. CDR3 residues: CASSSGAGANVLTF. CDR3 DNA: TGTGCCAGCAGCTCGGGAGCTGGGGCCAACGTCCTGACTTTC. Variable domain in full (rest from reference TRBV5-4 and TRBJ2-6): ETGVTQSPTHLIKTRGQQVTLRCSSQSGHNTVSWYQQALGQGPQFIFQYYREEENGRGNFPPRFSGLQFPNYSSELNVNALELDDSALYLCASSSGAGANVLTFGAGSRLTVL.